This T cell receptor (beta chain) comes out of a study of prognosis after radiotherapy for stage I lung cancer. General study points: Lower Shannon entropy values were found after stereotactic body radiation therapy in patients who developed distant metastases.

The CDR3 length is 13 residues. The V gene's germline CDR1 is SGHAT and CDR2 FQNNGV. This clonotype showed up many times. Antigen: not known. Being one base from a much bigger clone, this may be a read error. All patients were node-negative on CT and PET/CT, without prior chemotherapy, radiotherapy or other malignancies. Two-round multiplex PCR on genomic DNA was the method by which TCR beta CDR3 was amplified. Primers were specific to each TRBV and TRBJ gene in first-round PCR. In the second PCR round, amplification relied on universal primers. MiXCR, applied by TCRdb to the multiplex PCR reads, yields one record per CDR3 protein. The table records 31,000 or so distinct CDR3 sequences, 35% to 45% of them present only once.

V and J are TRBV11-2 and TRBJ1-2, with D hard to call. The sequences come from PBMCs, collected before or after stereotactic body radiation therapy (not recorded which). This TCR was recovered from a donor over 45 with non-small cell lung cancer. CDR3 nucleotides: TGTGCCAGCAGCCCTACTATAGACTATGGCTACGCCTTC. This codes for CASSPTIDYGYAF.